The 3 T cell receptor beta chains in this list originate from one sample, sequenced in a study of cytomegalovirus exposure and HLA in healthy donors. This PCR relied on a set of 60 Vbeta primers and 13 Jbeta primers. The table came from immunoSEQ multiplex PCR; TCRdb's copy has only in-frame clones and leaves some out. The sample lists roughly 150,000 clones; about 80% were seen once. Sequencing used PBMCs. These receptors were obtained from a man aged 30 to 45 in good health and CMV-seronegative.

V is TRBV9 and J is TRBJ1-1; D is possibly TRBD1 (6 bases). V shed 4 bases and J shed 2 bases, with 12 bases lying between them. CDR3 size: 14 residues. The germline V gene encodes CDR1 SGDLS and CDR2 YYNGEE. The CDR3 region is CASSPPGQNTEAFF. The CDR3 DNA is TGTGCCAGCAGCCCTCCGGGACAAAACACTGAAGCTTTCTTT.

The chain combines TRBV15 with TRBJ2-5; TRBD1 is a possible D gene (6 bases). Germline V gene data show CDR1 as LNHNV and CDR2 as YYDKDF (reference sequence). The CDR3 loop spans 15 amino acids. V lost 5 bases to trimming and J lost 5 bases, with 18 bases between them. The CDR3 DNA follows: TGTGCCACCAGCTTAACAGGGTCCGCGGGCGAGACCCAGTACTTC. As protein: CATSLTGSAGETQYF.

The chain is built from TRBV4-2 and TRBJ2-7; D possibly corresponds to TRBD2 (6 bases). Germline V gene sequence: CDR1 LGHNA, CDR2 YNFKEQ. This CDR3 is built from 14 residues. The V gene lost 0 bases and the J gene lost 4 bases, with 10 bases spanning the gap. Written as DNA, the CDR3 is TGTGCCAGCAGCCAAGACAGACTAGAGTACGAGCAGTACTTC. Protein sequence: CASSQDRLEYEQYF.